The entry below describes one TCR beta chain. Sequencing was performed with immunoSEQ multiplex PCR; in TCRdb, only in-frame clones are kept and a portion is missing. This table has roughly 170,000 clones, approximately 87% appearing once. This sample was included in a study of blood T cell repertoires in COVID-19. Overall study: Donors in the United States, Italy and Spain gave samples during acute or convalescent COVID-19.

Losses at the gene ends were 3 bases for V and 1 base for J; bases not matched to a gene: 2. Germline CDR1 and CDR2: SGHNT and YENEEA. The CDR3 covers 14 residues. The TCR sequence derives from a man in his 70s with active or convalescent COVID-19. The sample taken for sequencing was peripheral blood. The J gene is TRBJ1-1, the V gene TRBV11-3, with TRBD1 matching over 7 bases. CDR3 sequence (DNA): TGTGCCAGCAGCTTGGGACAGCCGAACACTGAAGCTTTCTTT. This gives the protein CASSLGQPNTEAFF.